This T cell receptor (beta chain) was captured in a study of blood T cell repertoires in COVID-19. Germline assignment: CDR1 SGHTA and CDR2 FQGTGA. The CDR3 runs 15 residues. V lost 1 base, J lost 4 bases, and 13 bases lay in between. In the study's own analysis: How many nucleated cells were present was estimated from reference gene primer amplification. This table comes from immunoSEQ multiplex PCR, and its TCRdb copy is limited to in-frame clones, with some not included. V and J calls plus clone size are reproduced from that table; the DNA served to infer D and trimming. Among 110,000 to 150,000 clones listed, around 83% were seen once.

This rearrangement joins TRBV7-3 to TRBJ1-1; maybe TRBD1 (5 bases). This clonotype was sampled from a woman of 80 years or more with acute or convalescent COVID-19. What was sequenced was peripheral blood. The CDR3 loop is CASSLIPGRSTEAFF. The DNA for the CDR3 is TGTGCCAGCAGCTTAATTCCAGGGCGTAGCACTGAAGCTTTCTTT.